This T cell receptor beta chain originates from a study of cytomegalovirus exposure and HLA in healthy donors. The donors were in the roughly 110-subject validation cohort, distinct from the roughly 600-subject first cohort. This CDR3 is built from 13 residues. The germline gives CDR1 PRHDT, CDR2 FYEKMQ (reference sequence). V was pared by 1 base and J by 6 bases, with 7 bases between. Repertoires were generated with immunoSEQ multiplex PCR, while TCRdb's copy carries only in-frame clones and drops some. The sample carries about 64,000 clones, roughly 94% recorded once. This chain joins TRBV13 and TRBJ1-5, with D possibly matching TRBD1 (5 bases). Sequenced material: PBMCs. This clonotype was sampled from a woman under 30 in good health and CMV-seropositive. The CDR3 spells CASSLAGFQPQHF. CDR3 nucleotide sequence: TGTGCCAGCAGCTTAGCAGGGTTTCAGCCCCAGCATTTT.